A single sample is the source of the 26 T cell receptor beta chains below, sequenced in a study of monozygotic twins with inflammatory bowel disease. Each CDR3 protein gets one entry in TCRdb, which reprocessed the 5' RACE reads and gives no DNA. In all, the sample yields under 350,000 distinct CDR3 sequences. Sequenced material: blood. The receptors stem from a human donor with ulcerative colitis or Crohn's disease, or a healthy co-twin of an affected twin (not recorded which).

The chain couples TRBV20-1 to TRBJ1-3. The CDR3 loop spans 14 amino acids. Per the germline V gene, CDR1 is DFQATT and CDR2 is SNEGSKA (reference sequence). The CDR3 protein is CSATETGSGNTIYF.

The V gene is TRBV7-2, the J gene TRBJ1-1; TCRdb proposes TRBD1, but this gene call is untestable without DNA. The germline CDR1 and CDR2 sequences are SGHTA and FQGNSA. This CDR3 contains 14 residues. CDR3 in amino acids: CASSSTRDTTEAFF.

The CDR3 loop reads CSALRTSGRSDTQYF. This chain connects TRBV20-1 to TRBJ2-3; TCRdb outputs TRBD2, but without DNA this stays unchecked. From germline, CDR1 is DFQATT and CDR2 SNEGSKA (reference sequence). The CDR3 sequence is 15 residues long.

This CDR3 is CASSLARGSGYNEQFF. The chain recombines TRBV5-1 with TRBJ2-1. The CDR3 consists of 16 residues. From germline, CDR1 is SGHRS and CDR2 YFSETQ.

The chain combines TRBV7-9 with TRBJ2-1; the TCRdb D gene call, TRBD1, has no DNA to confirm it. This CDR3 spans 12 amino acids. Germline CDR1 is SEHNR and CDR2 is FQNEAQ (reference sequence). The CDR3 sequence is CASSSTGAEQFF.

The chain couples TRBV5-1 to TRBJ2-1; TCRdb outputs TRBD2, but without DNA this stays unchecked. Germline CDR1 reads SGHRS; CDR2 reads YFSETQ. The CDR3 is 18 residues long. CDR3 sequence reads: CASSPHIAGPSGSNEQFF.

The chain carries TRBV12-3 or TRBV12-4 and TRBJ1-5; TCRdb picks TRBD1, but there is no DNA to check that call. This CDR3 contains 14 residues. CDR3: CASSSTGTLEPQHF.

CDR3 protein: CASRQASRTDTQYF. This chain joins TRBV28 and TRBJ2-3; no DNA is available, so the TRBD2 call from TCRdb remains unchecked. There are 14 residues in the CDR3. Germline V lookup: CDR1 MDHEN, CDR2 SYDVKM.

V usage is TRBV4-1 and J usage is TRBJ1-2; TCRdb proposes TRBD1, but this gene call is untestable without DNA. Germline lookup yields CDR1 MGHRA and CDR2 YSYEKL. The CDR3 contains 15 residues. CDR3 region: CASSQDRTIRGGYTF.

The rearrangement links TRBV5-1 to TRBJ1-4; TCRdb indicates TRBD1, and absent DNA this call remains unverified. Germline V CDR1 and CDR2: SGHRS, YFSETQ. CDR3 size: 18 residues. CDR3: CASSPGTESLQSNEKLFF.

This rearrangement joins TRBV28 to TRBJ2-1. Germline V gene data show CDR1 as MDHEN and CDR2 as SYDVKM. This CDR3 region has 12 residues. The CDR3 sequence is CASSLDMSEQFF. Full variable domain (outside the CDR3, taken from reference TRBV28 and TRBJ2-1): DVKVTQSSRYLVKRTGEKVFLECVQDMDHENMFWYRQDPGLGLRLIYFSYDVKMKEKGDIPEGYSVSREKKERFSLILESASTNQTSMYLCASSLDMSEQFFGPGTRLTVL.

The chain uses TRBV18 and TRBJ2-3. CDR3 size: 14 residues. Germline loops: CDR1 KGHSH, CDR2 LQKENI. CDR3 residues: CASSPSWGRDTQYF.

The chain is built from TRBV10-3 and TRBJ2-1. Germline CDR1 and CDR2: ENHRY and SYGVKD. This CDR3 has 12 amino acids. CDR3 amino acids: CATLIRAHEQFF.

The chain couples TRBV20-1 to TRBJ2-7; lacking DNA, the TRBD2 call made by TCRdb goes unchecked. CDR3 length: 14 residues. Germline V CDR1 and CDR2: DFQATT, SNEGSKA (reference sequence). The CDR3 loop is CSAREPGLQNEQYF.

This sequence joins TRBV7-9 and TRBJ1-1; lacking DNA, the TRBD1 call made by TCRdb goes unchecked. The CDR3 is 14 amino acids. Germline V gene data show CDR1 as SEHNR and CDR2 as FQNEAQ (reference sequence). The CDR3 protein is CASSSTGGNTEAFF.

The rearrangement links TRBV7-7 to TRBJ2-3; TCRdb outputs TRBD1, but without DNA this stays unchecked. This CDR3 is built from 17 residues. Germline V gene data show CDR1 as SSHAT and CDR2 as FNYEAQ (reference sequence). This CDR3 reads CASSFGIPGTGTDTQYF.

This rearrangement joins TRBV12-3 or TRBV12-4 to TRBJ1-2. This CDR3 is built from 12 residues. CDR3 in amino acids: CASSFQAYGYTF.

This rearrangement joins TRBV7-9 to TRBJ1-4; the TCRdb D gene call, TRBD1, has no DNA to confirm it. CDR1 and CDR2 from the germline V gene are SEHNR and FQNEAQ (reference sequence). The CDR3 runs 15 residues. The CDR3 reads CASSPGYRANEKLFF. Variable domain in full (rest from reference TRBV7-9 and TRBJ1-4): DTGVSQNPRHKITKRGQNVTFRCDPISEHNRLYWYRQTLGQGPEFLTYFQNEAQLEKSRLLSDRFSAERPKGSFSTLEIQRTEQGDSAMYLCASSPGYRANEKLFFGSGTQLSVL.

The genes are TRBV7-2 and TRBJ2-4; TCRdb lists TRBD2, though no DNA is available to test this call. Germline V gene sequence: CDR1 SGHTA, CDR2 FQGNSA. This CDR3 contains 15 residues. The CDR3 spells CASSSGAMGKNIQYF.

The rearrangement joins TRBV29-1 to TRBJ2-3; TCRdb's D call of TRBD2 is untestable without DNA. The CDR3 is 13 residues long. In germline, CDR1 is SQVTM, CDR2 ANQGSEA. This CDR3 is CSVWGAGADTQYF.

The rearrangement uses TRBV12-3 or TRBV12-4 and TRBJ1-2. The CDR3 runs to 15 residues. The CDR3 sequence: CASSFRTFRGYGYTF.

The rearrangement links TRBV28 to TRBJ1-6; TCRdb indicates TRBD1, and absent DNA this call remains unverified. Germline V CDR1 and CDR2: MDHEN, SYDVKM. There are 16 residues in the CDR3. Here the CDR3 reads CASSFPLTGNNSPLHF.

The chain employs TRBV28 and TRBJ2-3; TCRdb gives TRBD1 as the D gene, but with no DNA this cannot be confirmed. The CDR3 runs to 17 residues. Germline CDR1 is MDHEN and CDR2 is SYDVKM. The chain's CDR3 is CAIGKRGKFPSTDTQYF.

V usage is TRBV29-1 and J usage is TRBJ1-4; TCRdb names TRBD1, which stays unverified in the absence of DNA. Germline lookup yields CDR1 SQVTM and CDR2 ANQGSEA. The CDR3 consists of 12 residues. CDR3 in amino acids: CSWTGTNEKLLF.

J is TRBJ2-7 and V is TRBV7-8; TCRdb outputs TRBD2, but without DNA this stays unchecked. This CDR3 comprises 17 residues. Germline assignment: CDR1 SGHVS and CDR2 FQNEAQ. The CDR3 region is CASSLEKGLAANYEQYF.

This chain links TRBV11-2 with TRBJ1-4; the TCRdb call, TRBD1, lacks DNA for checking. CDR1 and CDR2 (germline): SGHAT, FQNNGV. The CDR3 has 17 amino acids. CDR3 protein: CASSLDGGGATNEKLFF.